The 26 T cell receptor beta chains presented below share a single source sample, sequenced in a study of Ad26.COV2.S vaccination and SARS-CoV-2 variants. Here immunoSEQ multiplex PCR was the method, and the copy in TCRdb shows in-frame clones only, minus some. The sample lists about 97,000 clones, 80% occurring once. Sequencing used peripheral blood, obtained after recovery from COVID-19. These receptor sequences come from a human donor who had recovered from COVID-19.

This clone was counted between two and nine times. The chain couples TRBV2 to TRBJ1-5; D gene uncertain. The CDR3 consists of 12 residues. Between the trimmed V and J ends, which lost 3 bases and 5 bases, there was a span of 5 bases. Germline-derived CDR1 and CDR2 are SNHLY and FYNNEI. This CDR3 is CASSDQDQPQHF. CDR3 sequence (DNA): TGTGCCAGCAGTGATCAGGATCAGCCCCAGCATTTT.

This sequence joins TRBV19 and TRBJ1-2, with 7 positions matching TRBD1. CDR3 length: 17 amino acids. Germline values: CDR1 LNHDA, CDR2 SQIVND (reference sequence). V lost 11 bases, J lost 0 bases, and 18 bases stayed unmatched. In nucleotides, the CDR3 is TGTGCCGGGAAAGTAGTTGAGGGGGCGAAACCTAACTATGGCTACACCTTC. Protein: CAGKVVEGAKPNYGYTF.

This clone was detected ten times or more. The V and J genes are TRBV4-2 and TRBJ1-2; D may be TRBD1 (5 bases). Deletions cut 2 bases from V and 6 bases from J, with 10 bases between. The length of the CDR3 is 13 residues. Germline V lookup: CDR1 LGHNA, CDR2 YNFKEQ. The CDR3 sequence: CASSQPDTNGYTF. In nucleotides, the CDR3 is TGTGCCAGCAGCCAACCGGACACCAATGGCTACACCTTC.

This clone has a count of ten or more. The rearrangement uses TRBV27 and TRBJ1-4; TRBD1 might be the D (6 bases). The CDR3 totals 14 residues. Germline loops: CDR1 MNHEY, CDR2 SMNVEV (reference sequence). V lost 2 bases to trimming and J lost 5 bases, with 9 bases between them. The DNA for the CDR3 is TGTGCCAGCAGTTTAGGACAGCCAAATGAAAAACTGTTTTTT. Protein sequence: CASSLGQPNEKLFF.

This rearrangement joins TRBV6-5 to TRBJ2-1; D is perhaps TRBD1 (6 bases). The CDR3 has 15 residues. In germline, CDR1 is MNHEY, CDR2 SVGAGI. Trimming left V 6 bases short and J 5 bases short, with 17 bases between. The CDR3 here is CASSPSWGLNNEQFF. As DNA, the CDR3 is TGTGCCAGCAGCCCCTCTTGGGGGCTAAACAATGAGCAGTTCTTC.

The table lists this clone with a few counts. CDR3 coding DNA: TGTGCCAGCAGCTTAGCCACCCTGGCGGGGGGTATGAATGAGCAGTTCTTC. Residues: CASSLATLAGGMNEQFF. The chain combines TRBV11-3 with TRBJ2-1, with 8 bases fitting TRBD2. J lost 7 bases, V lost 1 base, and 12 bases had no gene match. This CDR3 has 17 amino acids. From germline, CDR1 is SGHNT and CDR2 YENEEA.

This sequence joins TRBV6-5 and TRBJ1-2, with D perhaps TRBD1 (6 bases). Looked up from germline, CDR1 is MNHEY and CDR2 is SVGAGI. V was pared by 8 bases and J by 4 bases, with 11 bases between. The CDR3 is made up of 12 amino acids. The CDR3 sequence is CASEGGAYGYTF. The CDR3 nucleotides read TGTGCCAGCGAGGGGGGGGCCTATGGCTACACCTTC.

The CDR3 bases are TGCAGCTTCAGGGACCCGGTCGACACCGGGGAGCTGTTTTTT. It encodes CSFRDPVDTGELFF. This chain links TRBV29-1 with TRBJ2-2; D may be TRBD1 or TRBD2 (5 bases each). Trimming shortened V by 8 bases and J by 3 bases, and 16 bases separated the two germline ends. The length of the CDR3 is 14 residues. Germline loops: CDR1 SQVTM, CDR2 ANQGSEA.

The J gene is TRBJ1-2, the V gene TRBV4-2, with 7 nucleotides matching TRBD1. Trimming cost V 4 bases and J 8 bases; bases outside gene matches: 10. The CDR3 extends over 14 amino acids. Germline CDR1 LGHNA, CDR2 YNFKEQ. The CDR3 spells CASSPGQDASGYTF. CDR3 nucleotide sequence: TGTGCCAGCAGCCCCGGACAGGATGCTAGCGGCTACACCTTC.

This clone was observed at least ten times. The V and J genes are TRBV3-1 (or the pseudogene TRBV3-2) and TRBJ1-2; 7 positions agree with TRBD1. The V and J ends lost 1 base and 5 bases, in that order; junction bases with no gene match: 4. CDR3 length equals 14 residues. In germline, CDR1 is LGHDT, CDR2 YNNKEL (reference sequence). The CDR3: CASSQAHRGYGYTF. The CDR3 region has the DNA TGTGCCAGCAGCCAAGCCCACAGGGGATATGGCTACACCTTC.

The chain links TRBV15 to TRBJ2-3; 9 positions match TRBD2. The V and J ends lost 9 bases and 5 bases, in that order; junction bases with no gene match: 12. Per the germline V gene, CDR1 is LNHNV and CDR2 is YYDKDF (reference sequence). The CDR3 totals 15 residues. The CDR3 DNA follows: TGTGCCACAAAGTCTCGCGGGGGGGTAGGAGATACGCAGTATTTT. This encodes CATKSRGGVGDTQYF.

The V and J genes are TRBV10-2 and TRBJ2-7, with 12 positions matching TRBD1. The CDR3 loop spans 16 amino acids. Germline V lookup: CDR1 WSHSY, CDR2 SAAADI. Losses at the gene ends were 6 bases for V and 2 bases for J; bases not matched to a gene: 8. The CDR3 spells CASSQGQGASAYEQYF. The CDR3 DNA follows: TGCGCCAGCAGCCAGGGACAGGGGGCGAGTGCCTACGAGCAGTACTTC.

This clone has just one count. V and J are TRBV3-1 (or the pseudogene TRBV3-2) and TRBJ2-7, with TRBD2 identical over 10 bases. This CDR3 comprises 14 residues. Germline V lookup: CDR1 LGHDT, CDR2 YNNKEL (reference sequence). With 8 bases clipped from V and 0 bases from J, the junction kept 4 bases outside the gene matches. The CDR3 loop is CASATSGLSYEQYF. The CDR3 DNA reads TGTGCCAGCGCGACTAGCGGGCTCTCCTACGAGCAGTACTTC.

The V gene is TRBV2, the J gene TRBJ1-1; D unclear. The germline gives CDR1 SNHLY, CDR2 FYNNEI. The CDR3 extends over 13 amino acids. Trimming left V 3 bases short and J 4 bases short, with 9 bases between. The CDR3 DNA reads TGTGCCAGCAGTGACTTTTGGGGCACTGAAGCTTTCTTT. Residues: CASSDFWGTEAFF.

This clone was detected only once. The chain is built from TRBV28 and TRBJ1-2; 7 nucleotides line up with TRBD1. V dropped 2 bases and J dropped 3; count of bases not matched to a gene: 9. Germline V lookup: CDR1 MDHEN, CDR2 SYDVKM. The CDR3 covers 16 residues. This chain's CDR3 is CASSLSSPGQYYGYTF. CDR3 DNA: TGTGCCAGCAGTTTAAGTTCCCCGGGACAGTACTATGGCTACACCTTC.

CDR3 nucleotide sequence: TGTGCCACCAGTGATTACACAGGGGTCCAAGAGACCCAGTACTTC. It codes for CATSDYTGVQETQYF. This rearrangement joins TRBV24-1 to TRBJ2-5; 7 bases align to TRBD1. J gave up 1 base and V 2 bases, and 3 bases lay outside the gene matches. Per the germline V gene, CDR1 is KGHDR and CDR2 is SFDVKD. There are 15 residues in the CDR3.

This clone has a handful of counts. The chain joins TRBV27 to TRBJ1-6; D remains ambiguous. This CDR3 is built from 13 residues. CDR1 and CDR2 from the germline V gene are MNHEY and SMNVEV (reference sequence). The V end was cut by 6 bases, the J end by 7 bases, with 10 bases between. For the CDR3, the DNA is TGTGCCAGCAGGGGCCCGGGAAATTCACCCCTCCACTTT. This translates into CASRGPGNSPLHF.

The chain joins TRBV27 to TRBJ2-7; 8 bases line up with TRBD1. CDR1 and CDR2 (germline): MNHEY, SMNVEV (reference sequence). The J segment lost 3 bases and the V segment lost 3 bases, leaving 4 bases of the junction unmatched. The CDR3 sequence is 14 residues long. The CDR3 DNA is TGTGCCAGCAGTTTCCGGGACAGGTTCTACGAGCAGTACTTC. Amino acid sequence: CASSFRDRFYEQYF.

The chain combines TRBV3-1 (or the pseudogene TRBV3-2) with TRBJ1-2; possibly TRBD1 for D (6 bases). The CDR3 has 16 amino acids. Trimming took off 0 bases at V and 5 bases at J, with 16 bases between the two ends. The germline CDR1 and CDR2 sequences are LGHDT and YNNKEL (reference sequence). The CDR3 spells CASSQEIRDTRYGYTF. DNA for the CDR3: TGTGCCAGCAGCCAAGAGATTCGGGACACCCGTTATGGCTACACCTTC.

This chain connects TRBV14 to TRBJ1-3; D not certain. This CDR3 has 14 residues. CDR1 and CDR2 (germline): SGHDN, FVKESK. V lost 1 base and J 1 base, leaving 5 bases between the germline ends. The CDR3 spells CASSQGISGNTIYF. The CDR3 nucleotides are TGTGCCAGCAGCCAAGGGATTTCTGGAAACACCATATATTTT.

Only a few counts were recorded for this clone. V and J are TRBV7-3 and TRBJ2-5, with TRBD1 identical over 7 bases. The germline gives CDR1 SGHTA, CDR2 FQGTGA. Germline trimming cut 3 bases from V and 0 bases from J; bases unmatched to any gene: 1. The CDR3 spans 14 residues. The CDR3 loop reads CASSLGTDQETQYF. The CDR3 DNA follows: TGTGCCAGCAGCTTGGGGACAGACCAAGAGACCCAGTACTTC.

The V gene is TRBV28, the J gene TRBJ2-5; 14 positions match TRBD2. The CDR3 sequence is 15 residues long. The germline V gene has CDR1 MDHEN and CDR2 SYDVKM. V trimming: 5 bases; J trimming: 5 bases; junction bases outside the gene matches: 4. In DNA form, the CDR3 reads TGTGCCAGCAGTGTGGGACTAGCGGGGGTGGAGACCCAGTACTTC. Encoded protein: CASSVGLAGVETQYF.

CDR3 in DNA: TGTGCCAGCAGTGACACAGTCAATCAGCCCCAGCATTTT. This gives the protein CASSDTVNQPQHF. The J gene is TRBJ1-5, the V gene TRBV2; no firm D call. Germline CDR1 SNHLY, CDR2 FYNNEI. V dropped 3 bases and J dropped 3 bases, with 6 bases sitting between them. The CDR3 contains 13 residues.

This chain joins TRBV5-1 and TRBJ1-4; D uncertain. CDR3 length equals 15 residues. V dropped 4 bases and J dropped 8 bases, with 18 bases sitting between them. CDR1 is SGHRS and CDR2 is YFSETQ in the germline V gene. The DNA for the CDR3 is TGCGCCAGCAGCCCTGCAGGTGGGCTCGGAGAAAAACTGTTTTTT. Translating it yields CASSPAGGLGEKLFF.

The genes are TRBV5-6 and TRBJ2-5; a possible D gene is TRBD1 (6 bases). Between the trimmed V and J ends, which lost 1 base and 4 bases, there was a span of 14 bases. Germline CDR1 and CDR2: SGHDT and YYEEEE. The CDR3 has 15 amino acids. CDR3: CASSLNPGVAETQYF. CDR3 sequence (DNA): TGTGCCAGCAGCTTGAACCCAGGGGTGGCAGAGACCCAGTACTTC.

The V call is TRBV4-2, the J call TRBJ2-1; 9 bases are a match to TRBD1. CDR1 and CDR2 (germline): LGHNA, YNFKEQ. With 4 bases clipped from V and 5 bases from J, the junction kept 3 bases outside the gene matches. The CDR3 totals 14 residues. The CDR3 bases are TGTGCCAGCAGCCGTGGGACAGGGAACAATGAGCAGTTCTTC. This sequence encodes CASSRGTGNNEQFF.